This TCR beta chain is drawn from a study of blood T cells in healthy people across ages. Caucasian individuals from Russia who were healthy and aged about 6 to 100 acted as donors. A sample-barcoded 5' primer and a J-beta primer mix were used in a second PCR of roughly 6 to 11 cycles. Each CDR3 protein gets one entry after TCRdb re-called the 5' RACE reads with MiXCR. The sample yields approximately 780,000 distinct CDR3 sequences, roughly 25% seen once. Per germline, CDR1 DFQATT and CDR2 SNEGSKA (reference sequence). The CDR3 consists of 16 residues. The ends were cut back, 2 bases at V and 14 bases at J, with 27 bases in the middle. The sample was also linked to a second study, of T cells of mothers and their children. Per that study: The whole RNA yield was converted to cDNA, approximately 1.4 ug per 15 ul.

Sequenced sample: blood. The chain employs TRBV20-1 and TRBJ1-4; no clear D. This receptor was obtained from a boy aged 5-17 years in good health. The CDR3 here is CSARPAWQMGMIGLFF. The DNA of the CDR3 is TGCAGTGCTAGACCGGCATGGCAGATGGGAATGATAGGGCTGTTTTTT.